This T cell receptor (beta chain) was identified in a study of identical twins. Study-level results: Abundant beta clonotypes from cord blood had fewer insertions, unlike memory repertoires, which showed none.

CDR1 KGHDR and CDR2 SFDVKD come from the germline V gene. The CDR3 consists of 16 residues. V trimming: 0 bases; J trimming: 2 bases; junction bases outside the gene matches: 5. cDNA molecules carried unique molecular identifiers, and template switching added a universal primer site. Each CDR3 protein gets one entry after TCRdb re-called the 5' RACE reads with MiXCR. The sample has about 500,000 distinct CDR3 sequences, roughly 13% seen once; the top ten hold more than 0.8%. This clonotype showed up just a few times. Its target is unknown. This sample also belongs to another study, concerning yellow fever vaccine responses in identical twins.

The V call is TRBV24-1, the J call TRBJ2-7; 8 bases are shared with TRBD2. Sequenced: CD4+ T cells sorted from blood. The TCR originated in a woman in her late teens or twenties in good health. CDR3 DNA: TGTGCCACCAGTGATTTGGCGGGGGGACTTCCCTACGAGCAGTACTTC. Protein product: CATSDLAGGLPYEQYF.